This entry features one TCR beta chain sequence. No antigen is known for it. The data belong to a study of identical twins. The study, taken as a whole, reports: Within cord blood, abundant beta clonotypes carried fewer insertions, but memory repertoires showed no such trend. A cross-sectional statistical analysis, not follow-up of the same donors, supported the conclusions. The study found that models underestimated out-of-frame TCR alpha sharing in monozygotic twins. Invariant T cells like MAIT and iNKT could partly confound the zero-insertion analyses.

V was trimmed by 3 bases and J by 5 bases, leaving 13 bases between them. The CDR3 is made up of 14 amino acids. The germline CDR1 and CDR2 sequences are SNHLY and FYNNEI. Each CDR3 protein gets one entry after TCRdb re-called the 5' RACE reads with MiXCR. The sample includes under 1 million distinct CDR3 sequences, more than 9% of them seen just once. The same data also went into a second study, on yellow fever vaccine responses in identical twins.

V usage is TRBV2 and J usage is TRBJ2-5; D may match TRBD1 or TRBD2 (6 bases each). The specimen was PBMCs. The TCR was taken from a woman under 30 in good health. The CDR3 sequence: CASSDPRGLETQYF. CDR3 sequence (DNA): TGTGCCAGCAGTGACCCCCGGGGGCTGGAGACCCAGTACTTC.